This T cell receptor beta chain was found in a study of blood T cell repertoires in COVID-19. Looking at the study overall: Samples came from the United States, Italy and Spain, spanning acute and convalescent COVID-19. T cells, B-cell-depleted T cells, or PBMCs supplied cDNA or gDNA.

Under the authors' procedure: Estimated nucleated cell counts came from reference gene primer amplification. Sequenced by immunoSEQ multiplex PCR; TCRdb stores in-frame clones only, minus some. Clone size and the V and J calls come from that table; the DNA yielded D and trimming. The sample lists over 200,000 clones, over 80% occurring once. V was trimmed by 1 base and J by 6 bases, leaving 11 bases between them. Germline V CDR1 and CDR2: SGHRS, YFSETQ. CDR3 length: 14 amino acids. Resolution of symptoms, clearance, or two negative PCRs was present in recovered Cohort 3 donors. Material: PBMCs or T cells enriched from blood (not recorded which). The sequence derives from a man between 25 and 39 years old who had recovered from COVID-19. The chain links TRBV5-1 to TRBJ1-3; D remains unclear. The CDR3 loop is CASSLTAGSNTIYF. The DNA for the CDR3 is TGCGCCAGCAGCTTGACAGCTGGGTCAAACACCATATATTTT.